This T cell receptor beta chain was sequenced for a study of CD8 T cells in ankylosing spondylitis. Regarding the study as a whole: Made up of eight highly homologous variants, a TCR beta motif appeared characteristic of ankylosing spondylitis blood.

There are many counts of this clonotype. Its antigen remains unidentified. The CDR3 totals 20 residues. Germline-derived CDR1 and CDR2 are SGHAT and FQNNGV. V gave up 1 base and J gave up 2 bases; unmatched junction bases: 14. TCRdb re-called the 5' RACE reads with MiXCR, one entry per CDR3 protein. This sample yields about 130,000 distinct CDR3 sequences, of which roughly 13% are seen a single time; about 3% belongs to the top ten. The sequence came from a female donor with ankylosing spondylitis or in good health (not recorded which). This sequence joins TRBV11-2 and TRBJ2-2; 9 positions agree with TRBD2. Input material: blood, either unsorted or a sorted T cell fraction (not recorded which). The chain's CDR3 is CASSLVGGTSTRVNTGELFF. The CDR3 bases are TGTGCCAGCAGCTTAGTGGGAGGGACTAGCACTAGGGTCAACACCGGGGAGCTGTTTTTT.